These 17 T cell receptor beta chains share one sample of origin, sequenced in a study of shared clonotypes between healthy human individuals. The data were produced by immunoSEQ multiplex PCR, yet TCRdb's version contains in-frame clones alone and is incomplete. The table includes about 1 million clones, about 77% detected once. The sequenced material came from memory CD4+ T cells sorted from blood. Subset denoted: CD45RA-negative fraction. These receptors originate from a young man in good health.

The rearrangement joins TRBV27 to TRBJ2-5; the D gene could be TRBD1 or TRBD2 (6 bases each). The CDR3 is 16 amino acids. The V end was cut by 7 bases, the J end by 1 base, with 19 bases between. CDR1 is MNHEY and CDR2 is SMNVEV in the germline V gene (reference sequence). DNA for the CDR3: TGTGCCAGCAACCCGGGGGCGCCCAGGGTCCAAGAGACCCAGTACTTC. Its translation: CASNPGAPRVQETQYF.

The chain combines TRBV5-6 with TRBJ2-3; tentatively, D is TRBD1 (6 bases). V gave up 5 bases and J gave up 1 base, with 14 bases separating them. Germline V CDR1 and CDR2: SGHDT, YYEEEE. This CDR3 is 15 amino acids long. The CDR3 loop reads CASRKDRGGTDTQYF. The CDR3 DNA reads as TGTGCCAGCAGAAAGGACAGAGGAGGCACAGATACGCAGTATTTT.

The chain couples TRBV5-6 to TRBJ1-1; TRBD1 aligns across 7 bases. Losses at the gene ends were 3 bases for V and 1 base for J; bases not matched to a gene: 9. From germline, CDR1 is SGHDT and CDR2 YYEEEE. The CDR3 runs 16 residues. CDR3 sequence reads: CASSSLQEGANTEAFF. CDR3 DNA: TGTGCCAGCAGCTCCCTACAGGAGGGGGCGAACACTGAAGCTTTCTTT.

The chain couples TRBV5-1 to TRBJ1-6, with D perhaps TRBD1 (6 bases). Germline V CDR1 and CDR2: SGHRS, YFSETQ. The CDR3 loop spans 15 amino acids. Trimming pared 6 bases from V and 13 bases from J, leaving 23 bases between. The CDR3 nucleotides are TGCGCCAGCACCATAGGGGGACAAGGCGTATACCCCCTCCACTTT. Protein: CASTIGGQGVYPLHF.

This chain links TRBV6-6 with TRBJ2-7; 9 bases line up with TRBD2. The CDR3 contains 13 residues. Germline V CDR1 and CDR2: MNHNY, SVGAGI (reference sequence). Trimming removed 2 bases from V and 6 bases from J; junction bases left unmatched: 2. This CDR3 reads CASSYVAGAEQYF. The CDR3 DNA is TGTGCCAGCAGTTACGTAGCGGGAGCCGAGCAGTACTTC.

V is TRBV9 and J is TRBJ2-5; D tentatively fits TRBD1 or TRBD2 (5 bases each). CDR3 length: 14 amino acids. V lost 0 bases to trimming and J lost 4 bases, with 10 bases between them. CDR1 and CDR2 from the germline V gene are SGDLS and YYNGEE. DNA of the CDR3: TGTGCCAGCAGCGTAGAGGCAGGGACAGAGACCCAGTACTTC. It codes for CASSVEAGTETQYF.

CDR3 residues: CASSTTGLPQETQYF. The CDR3, as DNA: TGTGCCAGCAGCACTACGGGACTTCCACAAGAGACCCAGTACTTC. This chain links TRBV5-4 with TRBJ2-5, with D possibly matching TRBD2 (6 bases). Germline V gene data show CDR1 as SGHNT and CDR2 as YYREEE (reference sequence). The CDR3 length is 15 residues. V lost 4 bases and J 2 bases, leaving 15 bases between the germline ends.

The CDR3 DNA follows: TGCGCCAGCAGTCCAGCGCAAGATACGCAGTATTTT. Translated: CASSPAQDTQYF. The J gene is TRBJ2-3, the V gene TRBV5-1, with D unclear. Germline loops: CDR1 SGHRS, CDR2 YFSETQ. V lost 5 bases, J lost 5 bases, and 9 bases lay in between. CDR3 length: 12 residues.

V is TRBV18 and J is TRBJ2-2, with unresolved D. Per the germline V gene, CDR1 is KGHSH and CDR2 is LQKENI. The CDR3 is made up of 15 amino acids. V lost 6 bases to trimming and J lost 0 bases, with 11 bases between them. CDR3 in DNA: TGTGCCAGCTCCCCGCCGCCCGCGAACACCGGGGAGCTGTTTTTT. This encodes CASSPPPANTGELFF.

There are a few counts of this clone. The chain recombines TRBV18 with TRBJ1-5, with 7 bases identical to TRBD1. The J segment lost 2 bases and the V segment lost 4 bases, leaving 11 bases of the junction unmatched. The germline CDR1 and CDR2 sequences are KGHSH and LQKENI. CDR3 length equals 17 residues. This CDR3 is CASSRTGIFEGNQPQHF. The CDR3 DNA sequence: TGTGCCAGCTCACGGACAGGTATCTTCGAGGGCAATCAGCCCCAGCATTTT.

The V and J genes are TRBV10-3 and TRBJ2-2; TRBD1 matches 12 bases. Trimming removed 7 bases from V and 4 bases from J; junction bases left unmatched: 4. Germline lookup yields CDR1 ENHRY and CDR2 SYGVKD. The CDR3 is made up of 15 amino acids. The CDR3 DNA sequence: TGTGCCATCAAAGGGACAGGGGGCATCACCGGGGAGCTGTTTTTT. As protein: CAIKGTGGITGELFF.

Concerning this clone itself: This likely reflects a read error, since a far larger clone is one base away. The same CDR3 is also encoded by other DNA sequences in this sample. The chain recombines TRBV6-5 with TRBJ2-7; 8 bases match TRBD2. The trim removed 2 bases at V and 6 bases at J, leaving 6 bases unmatched. The CDR3 is 14 residues long. Germline V lookup: CDR1 MNHEY, CDR2 SVGAGI. CDR3 coding DNA: TGTGCCAGCAGTTACGATGGGGGACTAGGCGAGCAGTACTTC. Translated: CASSYDGGLGEQYF.

In regard to this clone: The same CDR3 is also encoded by other DNA sequences in this sample. V is TRBV5-1 and J is TRBJ2-6; 7 nucleotides align to TRBD1. The V segment lost 4 bases and the J segment 0 bases; nucleotides outside the gene matches: 4. The CDR3 totals 16 residues. The germline V gene has CDR1 SGHRS and CDR2 YFSETQ. CDR3: CASSRGQSSGANVLTF. The CDR3, as DNA: TGCGCCAGCAGCAGGGGACAGAGCTCTGGGGCCAACGTCCTGACTTTC.

The rearrangement links TRBV30 to TRBJ2-7; TRBD1 agrees at 11 bases. The junction had 3 bases not matched to a gene; V was cut back by 2 bases and J by 3 bases. Germline V CDR1 and CDR2: GTSNPN, SVGIG (reference sequence). This CDR3 region has 14 residues. CDR3 sequence: CAWSKGQGVYEQYF. The CDR3 DNA sequence: TGTGCCTGGAGTAAGGGACAGGGGGTCTACGAGCAGTACTTC.

The rearrangement joins TRBV27 to TRBJ2-7; the match to TRBD2 covers 9 bases. This CDR3 region has 13 residues. The V segment lost 9 bases and the J segment 3 bases; nucleotides outside the gene matches: 6. Germline V gives CDR1 MNHEY, CDR2 SMNVEV (reference sequence). CDR3 in amino acids: CASASGIGYEQYF. The CDR3, as DNA: TGTGCCAGTGCTAGCGGGATCGGCTACGAGCAGTACTTC.

J is TRBJ2-3 and V is TRBV7-2; D is unclear. The V end lost 5 bases, the J end lost 2 bases, and 14 bases lay between the germline ends. This CDR3 is 15 amino acids long. The V gene's germline CDR1 is SGHTA and CDR2 FQGNSA. The CDR3 sequence is CASSPSLGPTDTQYF. DNA for the CDR3: TGTGCCAGCAGCCCCTCCTTAGGCCCCACAGATACGCAGTATTTT.

This clone was observed a single time. This chain uses TRBV6-4 with TRBJ1-4; 9 nucleotides agree with TRBD1. CDR3 length: 15 amino acids. V gave up 4 bases and J gave up 3 bases; unmatched junction bases: 3. The germline V gene has CDR1 MRHNA and CDR2 SNTAGT. The CDR3 is CASSARTGANEKLFF. CDR3 DNA: TGTGCCAGCAGTGCCCGGACAGGGGCTAATGAAAAACTGTTTTTT.